This TCR beta chain was captured in a study of blood T cell repertoires in COVID-19. Study context: PBMCs, B-cell-depleted T cells, or T cells provided the cDNA or gDNA that made up the material.

Germline-derived CDR1 and CDR2 are SNHLY and FYNNEI. Trimming left V 4 bases short and J 0 bases short, with 18 bases between. The CDR3 is 17 residues long. Per the original data handling: It was from reference gene primer amplification that nucleated cell counts were estimated. This table comes from immunoSEQ multiplex PCR, and its TCRdb copy is limited to in-frame clones, with some not included. The V and J calls and clone size come from that table; D and trimming were worked out from the DNA. The sample records over 150,000 clones, about 90% being singletons. The sample was PBMCs or T cells enriched from blood (not recorded which). The receptor's source is a woman aged 30 to 39 who had recovered from COVID-19. The rearrangement uses TRBV2 and TRBJ1-1, with D possibly TRBD1 on 5 matching bases. Here the CDR3 reads CASSGPHGGPMNTEAFF. In nucleotides, the CDR3 is TGTGCCAGCAGTGGGCCGCACGGGGGACCTATGAACACTGAAGCTTTCTTT.